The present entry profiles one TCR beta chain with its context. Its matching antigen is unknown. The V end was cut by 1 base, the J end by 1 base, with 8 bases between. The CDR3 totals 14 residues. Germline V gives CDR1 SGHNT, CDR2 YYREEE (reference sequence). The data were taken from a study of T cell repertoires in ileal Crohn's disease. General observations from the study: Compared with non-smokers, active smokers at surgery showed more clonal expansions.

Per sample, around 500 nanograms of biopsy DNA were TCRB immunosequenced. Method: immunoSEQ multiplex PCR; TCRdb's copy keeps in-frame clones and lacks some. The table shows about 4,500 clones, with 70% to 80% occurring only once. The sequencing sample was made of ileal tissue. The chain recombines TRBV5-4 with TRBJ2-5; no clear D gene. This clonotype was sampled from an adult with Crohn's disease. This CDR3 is CASSLPGLQETQYF. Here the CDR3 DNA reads TGTGCCAGCAGCTTGCCCGGTCTCCAAGAGACCCAGTACTTC.